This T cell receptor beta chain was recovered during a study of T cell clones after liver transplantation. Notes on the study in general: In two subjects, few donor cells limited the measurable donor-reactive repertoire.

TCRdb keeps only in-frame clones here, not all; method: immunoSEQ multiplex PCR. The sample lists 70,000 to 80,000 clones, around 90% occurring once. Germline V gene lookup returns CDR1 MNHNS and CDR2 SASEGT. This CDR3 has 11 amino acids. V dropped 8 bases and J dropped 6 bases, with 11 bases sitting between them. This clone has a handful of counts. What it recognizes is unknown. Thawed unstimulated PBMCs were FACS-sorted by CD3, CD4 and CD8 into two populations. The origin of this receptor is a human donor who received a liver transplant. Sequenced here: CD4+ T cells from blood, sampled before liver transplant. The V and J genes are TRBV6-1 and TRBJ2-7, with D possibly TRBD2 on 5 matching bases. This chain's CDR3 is CASRRETEQYF. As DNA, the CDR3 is TGTGCCAGCCGTAGGGAGACCGAGCAGTACTTC.